These 5 T cell receptor beta chains came from one sample sequenced in a study of T cells after posttransplantation cyclophosphamide. Produced via immunoSEQ multiplex PCR; TCRdb's table is partial and in-frame only. Recorded here are 25,000 to 35,000 clones, none singletons. Sequenced sample: PBMCs. The origin of the receptors is a woman aged 55-70 years in good health, CMV-negative, and a related stem cell transplant donor.

The sample holds many counts of this clone. The V and J genes are TRBV10-2 and TRBJ1-6; 9 nucleotides line up with TRBD1. Trimming took 11 bases from V and 5 from J; bases not matched to a gene: 4. CDR1 is WSHSY and CDR2 is SAAADI in the germline V gene. This CDR3 is built from 13 residues. Here the CDR3 DNA reads TGCGCCGTATGGACAGGGGATAATTCACCCCTCCACTTT. Its translation: CAVWTGDNSPLHF.

This clone was seen many times. The chain joins TRBV7-9 to TRBJ2-1; TRBD2 matches at 8 bases. The J segment lost 7 bases and the V segment lost 8 bases, leaving 19 bases of the junction unmatched. The germline gives CDR1 SEHNR, CDR2 FQNEAQ (reference sequence). CDR3 length equals 17 residues. CDR3 sequence: CASSRVGGARLGNEQFF. CDR3 DNA: TGTGCCAGCTCCAGGGTCGGGGGGGCTAGGTTGGGGAATGAGCAGTTCTTC. The full variable domain, completed using reference TRBV7-9 and TRBJ2-1, is DTGVSQNPRHKITKRGQNVTFRCDPISEHNRLYWYRQTLGQGPEFLTYFQNEAQLEKSRLLSDRFSAERPKGSFSTLEIQRTEQGDSAMYLCASSRVGGARLGNEQFFGPGTRLTVL.

This clone was detected many times. The chain uses TRBV6-1 and TRBJ1-2; D call uncertain. CDR1 and CDR2 (germline): MNHNS, SASEGT. V was cut by 3 bases and J by 4 bases, with 6 bases left in between. The CDR3 extends over 12 amino acids. For the CDR3, the DNA is TGTGCCAGCAGTGACGGTCGCTATGGCTACACCTTC. It encodes CASSDGRYGYTF.

This clone was picked up many times. The rearrangement links TRBV5-8 to TRBJ1-5, with unresolved D. The CDR3 extends over 11 amino acids. V was clipped by 4 bases and J by 5 bases, with 4 bases between them. Germline V gives CDR1 SGHTS, CDR2 YDEGEE. This chain's CDR3 is CASSIDQPQHF. The CDR3 region has the DNA TGTGCCAGCAGCATAGATCAGCCCCAGCATTTT.

The table lists this clone with many counts. The chain uses TRBV7-2 and TRBJ1-4, with D possibly matching TRBD1 (6 bases). This CDR3 region has 12 residues. Germline V CDR1 and CDR2: SGHTA, FQGNSA. V was pared by 5 bases and J by 11 bases, with 12 bases between. CDR3 sequence reads: CASSTNREKLFF. In nucleotides, the CDR3 is TGTGCCAGCAGCACCAACAGGGAGAAACTGTTTTTT. The full variable domain, completed using reference TRBV7-2 and TRBJ1-4, is GAGVSQSPSNKVTEKGKDVELRCDPISGHTALYWYRQSLGQGLEFLIYFQGNSAPDKSGLPSDRFSAERTGGSVSTLTIQRTQQEDSAVYLCASSTNREKLFFGSGTQLSVL.